This entry lists 6 T cell receptor beta chains sequenced from one sample in a study of blood T cell repertoires in COVID-19. Sequenced by immunoSEQ multiplex PCR; TCRdb stores in-frame clones only, minus some. The profile covers just under 150,000 clones, with roughly 85% appearing a single time and 2.6% taken by the ten largest. The sequenced material came from peripheral blood. These receptors originate from a human donor with acute or convalescent COVID-19. The donor label of this sample is uncertain.

The CDR3 coding sequence is TGTGCCACCAGTGATACCCTGGACAGGACCGAGCTGTTTTTT. Protein product: CATSDTLDRTELFF. The rearrangement joins TRBV24-1 to TRBJ2-2, with 7 bases that match TRBD1. With V trimmed by 3 bases and J by 11 bases, 8 bases remained unmatched. The CDR3 is made up of 14 amino acids. The V gene's germline CDR1 is KGHDR and CDR2 SFDVKD.

The chain couples TRBV16 to TRBJ1-4; TRBD1 agrees at 7 bases. From germline, CDR1 is KGHSY and CDR2 FQNENV. V lost 2 bases and J lost 0; bases outside the gene matches: 3. The CDR3 has 16 amino acids. CDR3 in DNA: TGTGCCAGCAGCCAAACGGGGACAGCAACTAATGAAAAACTGTTTTTT. Protein product: CASSQTGTATNEKLFF.

V and J are TRBV18 and TRBJ1-6; D is possibly TRBD1 (5 bases). CDR1 and CDR2 (germline): KGHSH, LQKENI. This CDR3 contains 18 residues. Trimming left V 0 bases short and J 11 bases short, with 23 bases between. The CDR3 spells CASSPPYGGAFAAPPLHF. The CDR3 DNA reads TGTGCCAGCTCACCACCGTACGGAGGGGCGTTCGCTGCGCCACCCCTCCACTTT.

This chain uses TRBV19 with TRBJ2-7, with unresolved D. The CDR3 sequence is 14 residues long. Germline V gene lookup returns CDR1 LNHDA and CDR2 SQIVND (reference sequence). With 4 bases removed from V and 2 bases from J, the gap between germline ends came to 12 bases. The CDR3 loop reads CASSSQRRAYEQYV. CDR3 bases: TGTGCCAGTAGTAGTCAGCGACGAGCCTACGAGCAGTACGTC.

The gene calls are TRBV10-3 and TRBJ1-5; D unresolved. CDR1 is ENHRY and CDR2 is SYGVKD in the germline V gene. The CDR3 is 13 residues long. V lost 0 bases, J lost 7 bases, and 7 bases lay in between. As DNA, the CDR3 is TGTGCCATCAGTGAGTCTTCGGGGCAGCCCCAGCATTTT. Its protein product is CAISESSGQPQHF.

This chain links TRBV5-6 with TRBJ2-7, with TRBD1 identical over 9 bases. The CDR3 is 14 residues long. Per the germline V gene, CDR1 is SGHDT and CDR2 is YYEEEE. With V trimmed by 5 bases and J by 4 bases, 7 bases remained unmatched. In DNA form, the CDR3 reads TGTGCCAGCAGTTCCGGGACAGGGAAGTACGAGCAGTACTTC. Amino acid sequence: CASSSGTGKYEQYF.